This TCR beta chain was recovered during a study of blood T cell repertoires in COVID-19. Study details: Spain, Italy and the United States supplied samples that represented acute and convalescent COVID-19. Sample material is recorded as cDNA or gDNA derived from T cells, B-cell-depleted T cells, or PBMCs.

The V segment lost 0 bases and the J segment 7 bases; nucleotides outside the gene matches: 12. The CDR3 has 17 residues. Looked up from germline, CDR1 is WNHNN and CDR2 is SYGVQD (reference sequence). In the study's own analysis: Estimated nucleated cell counts came from reference gene primer amplification. TCRdb keeps only in-frame clones here, not all; method: immunoSEQ multiplex PCR. V, J and clone size derive from that table, while D and trimming were established from the DNA sequence. The repertoire has fewer than 500,000 clones, around 88% of them found once; the top ten carry 4.3%. The V call is TRBV10-1, the J call TRBJ1-5; 7 bases are a match to TRBD1. This clonotype was obtained from a woman aged 25 to 45 with acute or convalescent COVID-19. Sequencing was done on a sample of peripheral blood. The CDR3 coding sequence is TGCGCCAGCAGTGAGTCGGGTACAGGGGAAGTTGGACAGCCCCAGCATTTT. Encoded protein: CASSESGTGEVGQPQHF.